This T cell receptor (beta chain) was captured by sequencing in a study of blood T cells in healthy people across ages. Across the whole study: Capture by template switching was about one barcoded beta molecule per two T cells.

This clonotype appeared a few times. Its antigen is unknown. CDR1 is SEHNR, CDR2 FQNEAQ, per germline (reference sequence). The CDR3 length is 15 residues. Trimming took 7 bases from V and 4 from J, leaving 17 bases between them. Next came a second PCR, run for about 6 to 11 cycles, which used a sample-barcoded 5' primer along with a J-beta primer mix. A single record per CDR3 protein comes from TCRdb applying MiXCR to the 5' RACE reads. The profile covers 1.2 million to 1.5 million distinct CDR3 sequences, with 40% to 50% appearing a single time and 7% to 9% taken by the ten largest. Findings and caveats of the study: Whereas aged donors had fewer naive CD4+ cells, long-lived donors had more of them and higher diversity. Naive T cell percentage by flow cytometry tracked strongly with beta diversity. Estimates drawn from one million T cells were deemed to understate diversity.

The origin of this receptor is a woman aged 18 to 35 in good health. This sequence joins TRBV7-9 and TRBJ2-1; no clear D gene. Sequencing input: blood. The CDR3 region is CASMESGGEYNEQFF. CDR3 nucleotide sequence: TGTGCCAGCATGGAGTCGGGCGGAGAGTACAATGAGCAGTTCTTC.